Detailed here is one TCR beta chain. Its antigen is not identified. PCR was performed using 60 Vbeta and 13 Jbeta primers. TCRdb keeps only in-frame clones here, not all; method: immunoSEQ multiplex PCR. The profile shows around 140,000 clones, roughly 78% of them singletons. The data stem from a study of cytomegalovirus exposure and HLA in healthy donors. Findings and caveats of the study: Cytomegalovirus-associated status was assigned to 164 TCR beta chains. The study carried out a later analysis of TCR beta sequences. It associated roughly 17,000 of them with specific HLA alleles at a false discovery rate of 0.05.

Germline lookup yields CDR1 MGHRA and CDR2 YSYEKL. Trimming left V 2 bases short and J 8 bases short, with 15 bases between. This CDR3 is 14 amino acids long. The rearrangement links TRBV4-1 to TRBJ1-2; tentative D call: TRBD1 (5 bases). Source material: PBMCs. The TCR originated in a young man in good health and CMV-seropositive. CDR3 coding DNA: TGCGCCAGCAGCCAACCAGGGCAAAGGGGCGGCTACACCTTC. Residues: CASSQPGQRGGYTF.